This TCR beta chain was identified during a study of T-cell memory formation after mild COVID-19. On the study more broadly: TCR clusters were mostly donor specific. Study findings and constraints: Contracting clones from day 15 to 85 showed balanced CD4/CD8; later expanders favored CD4+. The study found contracting CD4+ clones mainly in CM and EM and contracting CD8+ clones in EMRA. Second-wave clones reaching peak frequency on day 37 lacked confirmed SARS-CoV-2 specificity.

Germline assignment: CDR1 MGHRA and CDR2 YSYEKL. The CDR3 contains 14 residues. The V gene end was trimmed by 4 bases and the J gene end by 3 bases; junction bases not matched to a gene: 3. As concerns this clonotype: As yet, its antigen is unknown.

TCRdb itself ran the 5' RACE reads through MiXCR, one entry per CDR3 protein. The profile shows some 150,000 distinct CDR3 sequences, roughly 21% of them singletons. Sample: PBMCs or a T cell subset sorted from them (not recorded which). This chain connects TRBV4-1 to TRBJ1-2; 9 nucleotides match TRBD1. The sequence derives from an adult woman who had mild COVID-19 (a few samples of this study predate the infection). Cell type and time point are not known. CDR3 sequence (DNA): TGCGCCAGCAGCCGCGGACAGGGGCACTATGGCTACACCTTC. Residues: CASSRGQGHYGYTF.